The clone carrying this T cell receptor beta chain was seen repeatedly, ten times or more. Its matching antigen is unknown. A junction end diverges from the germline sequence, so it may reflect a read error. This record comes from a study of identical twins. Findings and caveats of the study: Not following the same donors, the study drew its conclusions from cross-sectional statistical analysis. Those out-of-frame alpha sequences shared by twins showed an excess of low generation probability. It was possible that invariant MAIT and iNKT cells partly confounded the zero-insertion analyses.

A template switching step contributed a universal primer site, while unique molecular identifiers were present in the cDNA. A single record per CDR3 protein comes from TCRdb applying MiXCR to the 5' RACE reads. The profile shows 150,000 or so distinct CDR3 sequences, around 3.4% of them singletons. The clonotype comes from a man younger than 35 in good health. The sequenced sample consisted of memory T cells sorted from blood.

This chain's CDR3 is CASSQGMNTEAFF. As DNA, the CDR3 is TGTGCCAGCAGCCAGGGGATGAACACTGAAGCTTTCTTT. The chain carries TRBV4-3 and TRBJ1-1, with D possibly TRBD1 on 6 matching bases. Germline loops: CDR1 LGHNA, CDR2 YSLEER. The CDR3 consists of 13 residues.